This note documents a single T cell receptor (beta chain) sequence. This may stem from a read error, because a much larger clone lies one nucleotide away. These data are taken from a study of T cells in Graves' hyperthyroidism and ophthalmopathy. The TCR beta CDR3 regions underwent amplification using RNA transcripts as the source. HTBI primers were used for first-round RT-PCR of the TCR CDR3. One entry per CDR3 protein, called by TCRdb with MiXCR from the multiplex PCR reads. This table holds over 350,000 distinct CDR3 sequences, about 14% found once. With 4 bases removed from V and 10 bases from J, the gap between germline ends came to 23 bases. The CDR3 covers 16 residues.

V and J are TRBV12-3 or TRBV12-4 and TRBJ2-1; tentative D call: TRBD2 (5 bases). The TCR was taken from a man over 45 with Graves' ophthalmopathy. Sequencing input: blood. As DNA, the CDR3 is TGTGCCAGCAGTTATGGAGGCGGGCTCAGTTCCTACGAGCAGTTCTTC. Translation: CASSYGGGLSSYEQFF.